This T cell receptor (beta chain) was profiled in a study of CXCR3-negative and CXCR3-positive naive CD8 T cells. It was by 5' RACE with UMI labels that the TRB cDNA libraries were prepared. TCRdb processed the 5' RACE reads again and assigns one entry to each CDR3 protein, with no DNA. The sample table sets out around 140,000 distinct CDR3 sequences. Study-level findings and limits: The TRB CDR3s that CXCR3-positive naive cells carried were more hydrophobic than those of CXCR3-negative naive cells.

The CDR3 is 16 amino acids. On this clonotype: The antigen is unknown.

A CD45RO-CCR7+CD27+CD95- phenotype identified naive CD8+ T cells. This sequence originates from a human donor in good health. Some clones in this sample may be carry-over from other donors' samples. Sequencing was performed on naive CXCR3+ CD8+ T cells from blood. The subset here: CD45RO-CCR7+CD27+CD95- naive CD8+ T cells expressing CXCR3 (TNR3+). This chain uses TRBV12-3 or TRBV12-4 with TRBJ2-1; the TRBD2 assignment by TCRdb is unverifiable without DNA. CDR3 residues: CASSLALAGVGNEQFF.